This T cell receptor beta chain was recovered during a study of response to subunit inactivated influenza vaccine. Overall study results and limits: The authors proposed limited new T cell recruitment per seasonal influenza vaccination.

The CDR3 covers 13 residues. Between the trimmed V and J ends, which lost 3 bases and 0 bases, there was a span of 6 bases. TCRdb re-derived calls from the RT-PCR reads in MiXCR, one entry per CDR3 protein. The table has around 480,000 distinct CDR3 sequences, approximately 15% seen once. This clonotype was seen repeatedly, ten times or more. Its specificity is unknown. The specimen comprised CD4+ T cells sorted from PBMCs, sampled around 25 months after vaccination. V usage is TRBV12-3 or TRBV12-4 and J usage is TRBJ2-7; D remains ambiguous. The source of this sequence is a man in his fifties or sixties who received an inactivated influenza vaccine. CDR3 sequence reads: CASSFSRSYEQYF. DNA for the CDR3: TGTGCCAGCAGTTTTTCTCGCTCCTACGAGCAGTACTTC.